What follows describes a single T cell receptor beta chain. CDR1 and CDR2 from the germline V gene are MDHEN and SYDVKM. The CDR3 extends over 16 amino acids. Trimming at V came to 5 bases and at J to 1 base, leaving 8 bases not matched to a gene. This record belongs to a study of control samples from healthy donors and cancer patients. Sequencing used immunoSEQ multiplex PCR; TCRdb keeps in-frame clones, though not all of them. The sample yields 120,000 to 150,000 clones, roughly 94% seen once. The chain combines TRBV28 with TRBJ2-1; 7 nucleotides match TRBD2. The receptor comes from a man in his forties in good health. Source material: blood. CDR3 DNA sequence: TGTGCCAGCAGTCTCGGGACTATATTTTCCTACAATGAGCAGTTCTTC. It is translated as CASSLGTIFSYNEQFF.